The 32 T cell receptor beta chains in this list originate from one sample, sequenced in a study of blood T cell repertoires in COVID-19 (dated by TCRdb to between 2020 and 2021). The library was obtained by the immunoSEQ multiplex PCR assay. TCRdb retrieved this table from immuneACCESS and kept in-frame rearrangements only. Not all clones are present; in checked studies, unresolved V genes account for under half, and no reason is known for the remainder. The sample yields a few hundred thousand clones; roughly 80% were counted once. Roughly 3.2% of the sample is taken by the ten largest. The sequenced sample consisted of peripheral blood. The source of these receptors is a woman younger than 30 with acute or convalescent COVID-19.

This rearrangement joins TRBV7-9 to TRBJ2-2; TRBD1 matches at 7 bases. The junction had 5 bases not matched to a gene; V was cut back by 5 bases and J by 8 bases. The CDR3 covers 13 residues. Germline V gene sequence: CDR1 SEHNR, CDR2 FQNEAQ (reference sequence). CDR3 sequence reads: CASSLPTGGELFF. CDR3 sequence (DNA): TGTGCCAGCAGCCTCCCGACAGGGGGGGAGCTGTTTTTT.

This clone was detected only once. This rearrangement joins TRBV6-5 to TRBJ2-1; unclear D gene. This CDR3 region has 13 residues. The germline V and J ends were trimmed by 0 bases and 9 bases, with 9 bases remaining between them. Germline V gene lookup returns CDR1 MNHEY and CDR2 SVGAGI. The CDR3, as DNA: TGTGCCAGCAGTTACTCGAGGAGTCGTGAGCAGTTCTTC. It specifies CASSYSRSREQFF.

V and J are TRBV30 and TRBJ1-3; no definite D call. From germline, CDR1 is GTSNPN and CDR2 SVGIG (reference sequence). The V gene lost 5 bases and the J gene lost 0 bases, with 11 bases spanning the gap. This CDR3 region has 14 residues. This CDR3 is CAWGRGVSGNTIYF. CDR3 DNA: TGTGCCTGGGGCAGAGGAGTCTCTGGAAACACCATATATTTT. Drawing the rest from reference TRBV30 and TRBJ1-3, the complete variable domain is SQTIHQWPATLVQPVGSPLSLECTVEGTSNPNLYWYRQAAGRGLQLLFYSVGIGQISSEVPQNLSASRPQDRQFILSSKKLLLSDSGFYLCAWGRGVSGNTIYFGEGSWLTVV.

This chain links TRBV11-2 with TRBJ1-1, with unresolved D. CDR3 size: 11 residues. Trimming removed 0 bases at V and 7 bases at J, with 3 bases between. CDR1 and CDR2 (germline): SGHAT, FQNNGV. The CDR3 loop is CASSLELEAFF. DNA of the CDR3: TGTGCCAGCAGCTTAGAACTTGAAGCTTTCTTT.

This chain links TRBV6-5 with TRBJ2-1; 7 bases agree with TRBD2. V lost 6 bases, J lost 2 bases, and 7 bases stayed unmatched. The CDR3 has 15 amino acids. Germline assignment: CDR1 MNHEY and CDR2 SVGAGI. The CDR3 is CASRSSGNAYNEQFF. The CDR3 region has the DNA TGTGCCAGCAGATCAAGCGGGAATGCCTACAATGAGCAGTTCTTC.

The J gene is TRBJ2-7, the V gene TRBV3-1 (or the pseudogene TRBV3-2), with D tentatively TRBD2 (5 bases). The length of the CDR3 is 16 residues. The V gene's germline CDR1 is LGHDT and CDR2 YNNKEL (reference sequence). V was pared by 1 base and J by 0 bases, with 13 bases between. The CDR3 reads CASSQGVAYSSYEQYF. As DNA, the CDR3 is TGTGCCAGCAGCCAAGGGGTAGCGTATTCCTCCTACGAGCAGTACTTC.

CDR3 sequence (DNA): TGTGCCAGCAGACCCCCAGATGAGGCGTACACAGATACGCAGTATTTT. Amino acid sequence: CASRPPDEAYTDTQYF. V and J are TRBV2 and TRBJ2-3; D unresolved. Germline V gene sequence: CDR1 SNHLY, CDR2 FYNNEI. The CDR3 spans 16 residues. Trimming removed 6 bases at V and 2 bases at J, with 18 bases between. Full variable domain (missing parts from reference TRBV2 and TRBJ2-3): EPEVTQTPSHQVTQMGQEVILRCVPISNHLYFYWYRQILGQKVEFLVSFYNNEISEKSEIFDDQFSVERPDGSNFTLKIRSTKLEDSAMYFCASRPPDEAYTDTQYFGPGTRLTVL.

V is TRBV29-1 and J is TRBJ2-1; 8 bases line up with TRBD2. The V gene's germline CDR1 is SQVTM and CDR2 ANQGSEA. J was trimmed by 4 bases and V by 6 bases; bases with no gene match: 8. The CDR3 consists of 14 residues. The chain's CDR3 is CSVMGLAGYNEQFF. The CDR3 bases are TGCAGCGTGATGGGCCTAGCGGGTTACAATGAGCAGTTCTTC.

The chain joins TRBV11-2 to TRBJ2-1; TRBD2 is a possible D gene (5 bases). V gave up 5 bases and J gave up 4 bases, with 12 bases separating them. The CDR3 runs 14 residues. The germline V gene encodes CDR1 SGHAT and CDR2 FQNNGV. The CDR3 bases are TGTGCCAGCAGCCAAAGCGGCCAATACAATGAGCAGTTCTTC. Its translation is CASSQSGQYNEQFF. Full variable domain (outside the CDR3, taken from reference TRBV11-2 and TRBJ2-1): EAGVAQSPRYKIIEKRQSVAFWCNPISGHATLYWYQQILGQGPKLLIQFQNNGVVDDSQLPKDRFSAERLKGVDSTLKIQPAKLEDSAVYLCASSQSGQYNEQFFGPGTRLTVL.

The chain combines TRBV6-5 with TRBJ2-7; the match to TRBD1 covers 7 bases. Trimming removed 4 bases from V and 3 bases from J; junction bases left unmatched: 6. Germline CDR1 is MNHEY and CDR2 is SVGAGI. The CDR3 contains 14 residues. The CDR3 DNA reads TGTGCCAGCAGTTCGCCGGGACAGAGCTACGAGCAGTACTTC. Translation gives CASSSPGQSYEQYF.

The V gene is TRBV6-5, the J gene TRBJ1-2; a weak D match, TRBD1 (5 bases). The germline V and J ends were trimmed by 2 bases and 8 bases, with 15 bases remaining between them. The CDR3 is 14 amino acids. CDR1 is MNHEY, CDR2 SVGAGI, per germline. This CDR3 reads CASSYGGTQDGYTF. CDR3 coding DNA: TGTGCCAGCAGTTACGGCGGGACGCAAGACGGCTACACCTTC.

The V gene is TRBV7-2, the J gene TRBJ2-7; D is perhaps TRBD2 (7 bases). This CDR3 has 15 residues. Germline V gene sequence: CDR1 SGHTA, CDR2 FQGNSA. With 4 bases removed from V and 2 bases from J, the gap between germline ends came to 15 bases. CDR3 region: CASSSPGGRTYEQYF. CDR3 nucleotide sequence: TGTGCCAGCAGCTCCCCCGGGGGGCGCACCTACGAGCAGTACTTC.

This chain joins TRBV5-1 and TRBJ2-1; 8 bases map to TRBD2. After removal of 5 bases from V and 9 bases from J, the junction contained 4 bases not matched to a gene. The CDR3 contains 12 residues. Per germline, CDR1 SGHRS and CDR2 YFSETQ. The CDR3 loop is CASRREEGEQFF. CDR3 sequence (DNA): TGCGCCAGCAGGCGGGAGGAGGGTGAGCAGTTCTTC.

This rearrangement joins TRBV5-6 to TRBJ1-5; 9 nucleotides align to TRBD1. Germline V gives CDR1 SGHDT, CDR2 YYEEEE. The CDR3 loop spans 15 amino acids. The V segment lost 0 bases and the J segment 6 bases; nucleotides outside the gene matches: 4. CDR3 in DNA: TGTGCCAGCAGCTTGGGTACAGGGGGCATTCAGCCCCAGCATTTT. Translating it yields CASSLGTGGIQPQHF.

J is TRBJ2-2 and V is TRBV15; perhaps TRBD1 as D (6 bases). Germline V gives CDR1 LNHNV, CDR2 YYDKDF (reference sequence). V was clipped by 3 bases and J by 4 bases, with 24 bases between them. The CDR3 length is 19 residues. CDR3: CATSSGQLGGGTTTGELFF. Here the CDR3 DNA reads TGTGCCACCAGCAGCGGGCAGCTAGGGGGTGGGACGACCACCGGGGAGCTGTTTTTT.

V gene TRBV24-1 combines with J gene TRBJ2-1; 8 bases agree with TRBD2. Trimming cost V 4 bases and J 9 bases; bases outside gene matches: 7. CDR3 length: 14 amino acids. CDR1 is KGHDR, CDR2 SFDVKD, per germline. This CDR3 is CATSEALAVGEQFF. CDR3 nucleotide sequence: TGTGCCACCAGTGAGGCACTAGCGGTGGGTGAGCAGTTCTTC.

In its sample, this clone was seen a few times. The chain employs TRBV28 and TRBJ1-2; TRBD1 is a possible D gene (6 bases). Germline lookup yields CDR1 MDHEN and CDR2 SYDVKM. The V end was cut by 3 bases, the J end by 5 bases, with 10 bases between. The CDR3 has 13 residues. The CDR3 coding sequence is TGTGCCAGCAGTTTTAGGCAGGGGTATGGCTACACCTTC. This translates into CASSFRQGYGYTF.

The rearrangement links TRBV7-8 to TRBJ1-6; TRBD1 aligns across 9 bases. J gave up 0 bases and V 0 bases, and 3 bases lay outside the gene matches. The CDR3 has 18 residues. Germline CDR1 reads SGHVS; CDR2 reads FQNEAQ. CDR3 amino acids: CASSLAGTGSSYNSPLHF. CDR3 nucleotide sequence: TGTGCCAGCAGCTTAGCTGGGACAGGGAGCTCCTATAATTCACCCCTCCACTTT.

The chain employs TRBV9 and TRBJ1-6, with 9 bases matching TRBD1. Germline trimming cut 2 bases from V and 9 bases from J; bases unmatched to any gene: 3. From germline, CDR1 is SGDLS and CDR2 YYNGEE. CDR3 length equals 14 residues. The DNA for the CDR3 is TGTGCCAGCAGCGTGGGACAGGGTTTTTCACCCCTCCACTTT. Protein sequence: CASSVGQGFSPLHF.

The chain joins TRBV18 to TRBJ1-5; D remains unclear. The germline gives CDR1 KGHSH, CDR2 LQKENI. The V end was cut by 5 bases, the J end by 4 bases, with 6 bases between. The CDR3 is 12 amino acids. For the CDR3, the DNA is TGTGCCAGCTCAGACGGGAATCAGCCCCAGCATTTT. Translating it yields CASSDGNQPQHF. Based on the CDR3 plus reference TRBV18 and TRBJ1-5, the full variable domain is NAGVMQNPRHLVRRRGQEARLRCSPMKGHSHVYWYRQLPEEGLKFMVYLQKENIIDESGMPKERFSAEFPKEGPSILRIQQVVRGDSAAYFCASSDGNQPQHFGDGTRLSIL.

This clone was seen a few times. This chain links TRBV11-3 with TRBJ2-1; TRBD2 aligns across 8 bases. Trimming cost V 5 bases and J 0 bases; bases outside gene matches: 3. There are 15 residues in the CDR3. Germline-derived CDR1 and CDR2 are SGHNT and YENEEA. The CDR3 reads CASSPGTSSYNEQFF. The CDR3 DNA is TGTGCCAGCAGCCCCGGGACTAGCTCCTACAATGAGCAGTTCTTC. Full variable domain (remainder filled in from reference TRBV11-3 and TRBJ2-1): EAGVVQSPRYKIIEKKQPVAFWCNPISGHNTLYWYLQNLGQGPELLIRYENEEAVDDSQLPKDRFSAERLKGVDSTLKIQPAELGDSAVYLCASSPGTSSYNEQFFGPGTRLTVL.

The chain joins TRBV20-1 to TRBJ2-7, with D possibly TRBD1 on 6 matching bases. Per germline, CDR1 DFQATT and CDR2 SNEGSKA (reference sequence). CDR3 length: 11 amino acids. The V end was cut by 3 bases, the J end by 6 bases, with 9 bases between. In DNA, the CDR3 is TGCAGTGCTAGTGGGGGCGCCGAGCAGTACTTC. Protein sequence: CSASGGAEQYF.

This chain joins TRBV6-2 or TRBV6-3 and TRBJ1-5, with 7 bases identical to TRBD1. This CDR3 has 14 amino acids. Trimming cost V 9 bases and J 6 bases; bases outside gene matches: 11. Germline CDR1 and CDR2: MNHEY and SVGEGT. The CDR3, as DNA: TGTGCCAGTAGCCGACAGGGTGGGAGTCAGCCCCAGCATTTT. Translating gives CASSRQGGSQPQHF.

The gene calls are TRBV29-1 and TRBJ2-1; perhaps TRBD2 as D (6 bases). The CDR3 has 13 residues. Germline V gene sequence: CDR1 SQVTM, CDR2 ANQGSEA. V was clipped by 5 bases and J by 4 bases, with 12 bases between them. The CDR3 DNA sequence: TGCAGCGTTAGGAGGGACCTTTACAATGAGCAGTTCTTC. This encodes CSVRRDLYNEQFF.

CDR3 region: CASKRYLSYNEQFF. The CDR3 DNA is TGCGCCAGCAAGAGGTACCTCTCCTACAATGAGCAGTTCTTC. The J gene is TRBJ2-1, the V gene TRBV10-2; D is undetermined. This CDR3 is 14 amino acids long. Trimming left V 7 bases short and J 0 bases short, with 10 bases between. Germline CDR1 is WSHSY and CDR2 is SAAADI.

The chain combines TRBV7-2 with TRBJ1-1; D possibly corresponds to TRBD1 (5 bases). Per germline, CDR1 SGHTA and CDR2 FQGNSA. V was cut by 8 bases and J by 4 bases, with 20 bases left in between. This CDR3 spans 15 amino acids. This CDR3 reads CASSPRAGLGTEAFF. The CDR3 DNA reads TGTGCCAGCTCCCCCAGGGCCGGGCTGGGCACTGAAGCTTTCTTT.

This clone occurred once. The chain carries TRBV28 and TRBJ2-7, with D perhaps matching TRBD2 (6 bases). V was clipped by 3 bases and J by 3 bases, with 33 bases between them. CDR3 length: 21 amino acids. Germline CDR1 is MDHEN and CDR2 is SYDVKM. CDR3 protein: CASSLTAGWVGQGLALYEQYF. The CDR3 DNA sequence: TGTGCCAGCAGTTTGACTGCTGGGTGGGTGGGCCAGGGACTTGCACTCTACGAGCAGTACTTC.

The chain links TRBV7-9 to TRBJ2-3; possibly TRBD1 for D (6 bases). The CDR3 loop spans 15 amino acids. Germline CDR1 reads SEHNR; CDR2 reads FQNEAQ (reference sequence). V was clipped by 5 bases and J by 6 bases, with 18 bases between them. Here the CDR3 reads CASSLTLGAGDTQYF. For the CDR3, the DNA is TGTGCCAGCAGCCTCACTTTGGGGGCAGGTGATACGCAGTATTTT.

The sample holds one count of this clone. The same CDR3 is also encoded by other DNA sequences in this sample. The V gene is TRBV19, the J gene TRBJ2-1; 12 bases fit TRBD2. J was trimmed by 3 bases and V by 3 bases; bases with no gene match: 0. Germline V lookup: CDR1 LNHDA, CDR2 SQIVND (reference sequence). This CDR3 is 15 amino acids long. CDR3 nucleotide sequence: TGTGCCAGTAGTATGGGACTAGCGGGCTACAATGAGCAGTTCTTC. It encodes CASSMGLAGYNEQFF.

The chain combines TRBV2 with TRBJ1-5; 7 nucleotides line up with TRBD1. The length of the CDR3 is 15 residues. The germline CDR1 and CDR2 sequences are SNHLY and FYNNEI. After removal of 6 bases from V and 4 bases from J, the junction contained 9 bases not matched to a gene. The CDR3 sequence: CASSPDRLTNQPQHF. DNA of the CDR3: TGTGCCAGCAGCCCGGACAGGTTAACAAATCAGCCCCAGCATTTT.

The V gene is TRBV5-1, the J gene TRBJ2-3, with 7 bases aligning to TRBD1. Germline trimming cut 5 bases from V and 4 bases from J; bases unmatched to any gene: 10. The CDR3 covers 15 residues. The germline V gene encodes CDR1 SGHRS and CDR2 YFSETQ. The CDR3 here is CASRGLGGRADTQYF. DNA of the CDR3: TGCGCCAGCAGGGGCTTAGGGGGCCGCGCAGATACGCAGTATTTT.

The genes are TRBV6-5 and TRBJ1-2, with D possibly TRBD1 on 5 matching bases. This CDR3 has 16 amino acids. V was shortened by 6 bases and J by 8 bases, with 25 bases between the two germline ends. Germline V gene lookup returns CDR1 MNHEY and CDR2 SVGAGI. The CDR3 reads CASSYTWGTSHRGYTF. CDR3 DNA: TGTGCCAGCAGCTACACGTGGGGGACTTCGCACCGAGGCTACACCTTC.